These 20 T cell receptor beta chains were sequenced from one sample in a study of Graves' ophthalmopathy and Graves' hyperthyroidism. TCR beta CDR3 regions were amplified from RNA transcripts. RT-PCR with HTBI primers came first, then second-round multiplex PCR. MiXCR, run by TCRdb on the multiplex PCR reads, gives a single entry per CDR3 protein. The repertoire holds hundreds of thousands of distinct CDR3 sequences, about a fifth seen once, with approximately 6.9% in the top ten. The sequencing sample was made of peripheral blood. The receptors were sampled from a woman younger than 35 with stable Graves' hyperthyroidism. Some clones in this sample may be carry-over from other donors' samples.

This clonotype has a count of ten or more. The CDR3 loop reads CASSLDWGRGTEAFF. The DNA for the CDR3 is TGTGCCAGCAGCTTAGATTGGGGGCGCGGCACTGAAGCTTTCTTT. V usage is TRBV11-3 and J usage is TRBJ1-1, with D maybe TRBD1 (6 bases). Trimming took 0 bases from V and 4 from J, leaving 12 bases between them. The CDR3 sequence is 15 residues long. CDR1 SGHNT and CDR2 YENEEA come from the germline V gene.

This clonotype has a handful of counts. J is TRBJ2-5 and V is TRBV27, with TRBD1 matching 9 bases. Germline trimming cut 2 bases from V and 2 bases from J; bases unmatched to any gene: 9. This CDR3 spans 17 amino acids. Germline V gene lookup returns CDR1 MNHEY and CDR2 SMNVEV (reference sequence). The CDR3 DNA is TGTGCCAGCAGTTTAGTCTCGGACAGGGGCGATCAAGAGACCCAGTACTTC. This gives the protein CASSLVSDRGDQETQYF.

The rearrangement uses TRBV27 and TRBJ1-1, with D possibly matching TRBD1 (5 bases). The CDR3 is 14 amino acids. V was clipped by 4 bases and J by 5 bases, with 14 bases between them. CDR1 and CDR2 (germline): MNHEY, SMNVEV (reference sequence). CDR3 loop: CASSSPGRGTEAFF. As DNA, the CDR3 is TGTGCCAGCAGTTCCCCGGGACGAGGGACTGAAGCTTTCTTT.

This clonotype came up many times. The rearrangement links TRBV12-3 or TRBV12-4 to TRBJ1-3; D perhaps matches TRBD1 (5 bases). This CDR3 contains 14 residues. Trimming removed 7 bases at V and 0 bases at J, with 10 bases between. CDR3 coding DNA: TGTGCCAGCAAGGTGACAGCCTCTGGAAACACCATATATTTT. Residues: CASKVTASGNTIYF.

The J gene is TRBJ2-7, the V gene TRBV20-1, with 8 bases matching TRBD1. Per germline, CDR1 DFQATT and CDR2 SNEGSKA (reference sequence). V was clipped by 4 bases and J by 4 bases; unmatched bases: 9. CDR3 size: 14 residues. The chain's CDR3 is CSATRDRISYEQYF. The CDR3 DNA reads as TGCAGTGCTACTCGGGACAGGATAAGTTACGAGCAGTACTTC.

This chain uses TRBV24-1 with TRBJ2-7; 9 nucleotides agree with TRBD1. CDR1 is KGHDR, CDR2 SFDVKD, per germline. The trim removed 4 bases at V and 5 bases at J, leaving 11 bases unmatched. The CDR3 is made up of 16 amino acids. CDR3 region: CATSDLDRGLGDEQYF. The DNA of the CDR3 is TGTGCCACCAGTGACCTTGACAGGGGGTTAGGAGACGAGCAGTACTTC.

This clonotype was seen at least ten times. The chain recombines TRBV5-1 with TRBJ2-2; 8 nucleotides match TRBD2. The CDR3 is made up of 16 amino acids. The germline gives CDR1 SGHRS, CDR2 YFSETQ. Trimming removed 2 bases from V and 0 bases from J; junction bases left unmatched: 3. The CDR3 DNA is TGCGCCAGCAGCTTTCTAGCGGGCTCGAACACCGGGGAGCTGTTTTTT. Its protein is CASSFLAGSNTGELFF. Complete variable domain (other parts from reference TRBV5-1 and TRBJ2-2): KAGVTQTPRYLIKTRGQQVTLSCSPISGHRSVSWYQQTPGQGLQFLFEYFSETQRNKGNFPGRFSGRQFSNSRSEMNVSTLELGDSALYLCASSFLAGSNTGELFFGEGSRLTVL.

Many counts were recorded for this clonotype. V gene TRBV12-3 or TRBV12-4 combines with J gene TRBJ2-7, with 7 bases aligning to TRBD1. V was clipped by 5 bases and J by 2 bases; unmatched bases: 9. CDR3 size: 15 residues. CDR3 sequence: CASSPEPGQPYEQYF. CDR3 coding DNA: TGTGCCAGCAGTCCAGAACCGGGACAGCCCTACGAGCAGTACTTC.

This clonotype was counted many times. V is TRBV6-5 and J is TRBJ1-5; the D is unclear. The CDR3 is made up of 13 amino acids. Germline assignment: CDR1 MNHEY and CDR2 SVGAGI. The ends were cut back, 4 bases at V and 7 bases at J, with 11 bases in the middle. The DNA for the CDR3 is TGTGCCAGCAGTTCCCCCCTGCACCAGCCCCAGCATTTT. Protein: CASSSPLHQPQHF.

The chain links TRBV12-3 or TRBV12-4 to TRBJ1-6; D may be TRBD1 (6 bases). The V end was cut by 6 bases, the J end by 10 bases, with 16 bases between. The CDR3 spans 14 residues. The CDR3 is CASSPTRTESPLHF. In DNA form, the CDR3 reads TGTGCCAGCAGCCCTACAAGGACAGAGTCACCCCTCCACTTT.

This CDR3 is CASRFGTVDNSPLHF. The CDR3 DNA reads TGTGCCAGCAGATTCGGGACAGTCGATAATTCACCCCTCCACTTT. This chain connects TRBV7-9 to TRBJ1-6, with 7 bases matching TRBD1. The CDR3 loop spans 15 amino acids. Unmatched junction bases numbered 7, after V lost 6 bases and J lost 5 bases. Germline V CDR1 and CDR2: SEHNR, FQNEAQ (reference sequence).

This clonotype has ten or more counts. The J gene is TRBJ1-1, the V gene TRBV19; 9 nucleotides align to TRBD1. The junction had 6 bases not matched to a gene; V was cut back by 5 bases and J by 5 bases. The germline CDR1 and CDR2 sequences are LNHDA and SQIVND (reference sequence). The CDR3 is 14 residues long. This CDR3 reads CASSLTGGWTEAFF. The CDR3, as DNA: TGTGCCAGTAGTCTCACAGGGGGCTGGACTGAAGCTTTCTTT.

The chain employs TRBV20-1 and TRBJ2-7; 7 nucleotides align to TRBD2. Germline V gene sequence: CDR1 DFQATT, CDR2 SNEGSKA (reference sequence). The ends lost 4 bases at V and 7 bases at J; junction bases unmatched: 13. The length of the CDR3 is 14 residues. CDR3 DNA sequence: TGCAGTGCTACTAGCGGAGCCCGGATATGGGAGCAGTACTTC. This sequence encodes CSATSGARIWEQYF.

This clonotype appeared many times. The chain has TRBV6-2 or TRBV6-3 and TRBJ1-2; D is unclear. The CDR3 is 14 residues long. CDR1 and CDR2 from the germline V gene are MNHEY and SVGEGT. The V end was cut by 5 bases, the J end by 4 bases, with 14 bases between. The CDR3 sequence: CASSPPTTAYGYTF. The CDR3 bases are TGTGCCAGCAGTCCCCCGACGACCGCCTATGGCTACACCTTC.

In this sample, this clonotype turned up many times. CDR3 nucleotide sequence: TGTGCCAGCAGTGACGGCTTGAACACTGAAGCTTTCTTT. Translated: CASSDGLNTEAFF. The chain couples TRBV2 to TRBJ1-1; D is uncertain. Per germline, CDR1 SNHLY and CDR2 FYNNEI. The CDR3 loop spans 13 amino acids. Between the trimmed V and J ends, which lost 3 bases and 0 bases, there was a span of 5 bases. The entire variable domain, with the rest obtained from reference TRBV2 and TRBJ1-1, is as follows: EPEVTQTPSHQVTQMGQEVILRCVPISNHLYFYWYRQILGQKVEFLVSFYNNEISEKSEIFDDQFSVERPDGSNFTLKIRSTKLEDSAMYFCASSDGLNTEAFFGQGTRLTVV.

V is TRBV6-2 or TRBV6-3 and J is TRBJ2-5; 8 bases agree with TRBD1. This CDR3 region has 13 residues. J gave up 5 bases and V 5 bases, and 4 bases lay outside the gene matches. CDR1 and CDR2 from the germline V gene are MNHEY and SVGEGT. CDR3 coding DNA: TGTGCCAGCAGTAACGGACAGGGCGAGACCCAGTACTTC. Its protein is CASSNGQGETQYF.

Of note for this clonotype: It may be a read error: a sequence one base away is much more abundant. The genes are TRBV7-8 and TRBJ2-1; weak D call: TRBD1 (5 bases). Gene TRBJ2-7 matches the end of the DNA better, so the J call may be wrong. In germline, CDR1 is SGHVS, CDR2 FQNEAQ. There are 16 residues in the CDR3. The CDR3 DNA is TGTGCCAGCAGCTTAGCGGGGTCAGGGATGACCTACGGGCAGTACTTC. Its protein is CASSLAGSGMTYGQYF.

This clonotype was seen many times. The chain recombines TRBV20-1 with TRBJ2-5; D may be TRBD2 (6 bases). Germline loops: CDR1 DFQATT, CDR2 SNEGSKA (reference sequence). V shed 5 bases and J shed 6 bases, with 16 bases lying between them. The CDR3 spans 13 residues. The CDR3 reads CSAGGEEGKTQYF. CDR3 coding DNA: TGCAGTGCTGGGGGTGAGGAGGGAAAGACCCAGTACTTC.

This clonotype has a single count. J is TRBJ2-2 and V is TRBV6-1; 8 nucleotides agree with TRBD1. CDR3 size: 14 residues. Per the germline V gene, CDR1 is MNHNS and CDR2 is SASEGT. Trimming removed 6 bases from V and 5 bases from J; junction bases left unmatched: 5. The CDR3 sequence: CASRQGVGTGELFF. For the CDR3, the DNA is TGTGCCAGCAGACAGGGGGTTGGGACCGGGGAGCTGTTTTTT.

The table lists this clonotype with many counts. The V gene is TRBV12-3 or TRBV12-4, the J gene TRBJ1-3; tentative D call: TRBD1 (5 bases). V was cut by 4 bases and J by 2 bases, with 9 bases left in between. The CDR3 loop spans 14 amino acids. The CDR3 sequence: CASSWGSPGNTIYF. The CDR3 nucleotides are TGTGCCAGCAGTTGGGGGTCCCCTGGAAACACCATATATTTT.